These 14 T cell receptor beta chains share one sample of origin, sequenced in a study of blood T cell repertoires in COVID-19. Measured with immunoSEQ multiplex PCR; TCRdb has only the in-frame clones, and not every one. Of about 500,000 clones listed, roughly nine tenths are singletons. Material for sequencing was peripheral blood. The receptors originated from a man in his late teens or twenties with COVID-19, enrolled during active disease.

This clone has only a few counts. The chain uses TRBV5-6 and TRBJ1-1, with D uncertain. Trimming shortened V by 3 bases and J by 3 bases, and 18 bases separated the two germline ends. The germline gives CDR1 SGHDT, CDR2 YYEEEE. CDR3 length: 16 amino acids. CDR3 loop: CASSSAVGEHYTEAFF. CDR3 in DNA: TGTGCCAGCAGCTCCGCCGTCGGGGAACACTACACTGAAGCTTTCTTT. Full variable domain (missing parts from reference TRBV5-6 and TRBJ1-1): DAGVTQSPTHLIKTRGQQVTLRCSPKSGHDTVSWYQQALGQGPQFIFQYYEEEERQRGNFPDRFSGHQFPNYSSELNVNALLLGDSALYLCASSSAVGEHYTEAFFGQGTRLTVV.

The chain recombines TRBV6-5 with TRBJ2-7, with D perhaps matching TRBD2 (5 bases). CDR3 size: 14 residues. V was clipped by 9 bases and J by 6 bases, with 21 bases between them. Looked up from germline, CDR1 is MNHEY and CDR2 is SVGAGI. The chain's CDR3 is CARRPGSFPGEQYF. In DNA form, the CDR3 reads TGTGCCAGGCGCCCGGGATCCTTCCCTGGCGAGCAGTACTTC.

V usage is TRBV9 and J usage is TRBJ1-6; D perhaps matches TRBD1 (5 bases). Germline lookup yields CDR1 SGDLS and CDR2 YYNGEE. Trimming removed 2 bases at V and 7 bases at J, with 13 bases between. The CDR3 spans 15 residues. The CDR3 nucleotides read TGTGCCAGCAGCGTCGAGGTGGCAGGGAATTCACCCCTCCACTTT. Its protein is CASSVEVAGNSPLHF. Filled out from reference TRBV9 and TRBJ1-6, the complete variable domain reads DSGVTQTPKHLITATGQRVTLRCSPRSGDLSVYWYQQSLDQGLQFLIQYYNGEERAKGNILERFSAQQFPDLHSELNLSSLELGDSALYFCASSVEVAGNSPLHFGNGTRLTVT.

The J gene is TRBJ1-4, the V gene TRBV2, with a tentative D call TRBD1 (5 bases). The V gene's germline CDR1 is SNHLY and CDR2 FYNNEI. V was shortened by 6 bases and J by 8 bases, with 19 bases between the two germline ends. There are 15 residues in the CDR3. The CDR3 DNA reads TGTGCCAGCAGATCCGCAGGGTCCATGGGCGAAAAACTGTTTTTT. Protein sequence: CASRSAGSMGEKLFF.

The rearrangement uses TRBV5-4 and TRBJ1-2, with D possibly matching TRBD1 (6 bases). The germline V gene has CDR1 SGHNT and CDR2 YYREEE (reference sequence). The V end was cut by 7 bases, the J end by 6 bases, with 16 bases between. The CDR3 length is 13 residues. This CDR3 reads CASRPQGYDGYTF. The CDR3 DNA reads TGTGCCAGCCGTCCACAGGGTTACGATGGCTACACCTTC. The whole variable domain, remainder taken from reference TRBV5-4 and TRBJ1-2, is ETGVTQSPTHLIKTRGQQVTLRCSSQSGHNTVSWYQQALGQGPQFIFQYYREEENGRGNFPPRFSGLQFPNYSSELNVNALELDDSALYLCASRPQGYDGYTFGSGTRLTVV.

This chain's CDR3 is CSAWTTAEAFF. CDR3 nucleotide sequence: TGCAGTGCTTGGACGACAGCCGAAGCTTTCTTT. The chain recombines TRBV20-1 with TRBJ1-1; D might be TRBD1 (5 bases). Deletions cut 5 bases from V and 8 bases from J, with 12 bases between. The CDR3 consists of 11 residues. Germline V lookup: CDR1 DFQATT, CDR2 SNEGSKA (reference sequence).

The chain couples TRBV11-2 to TRBJ2-5, with 10 bases lining up with TRBD2. Germline-derived CDR1 and CDR2 are SGHAT and FQNNGV. The CDR3 is 18 residues long. V shed 1 base and J 1 base; nucleotides not matched to a gene: 9. The CDR3 spells CASSLVASSGGTQETQYF. The CDR3 nucleotides read TGTGCCAGCAGCTTAGTAGCGTCTAGCGGGGGAACCCAAGAGACCCAGTACTTC.

This clone was recorded only once. This chain connects TRBV11-2 to TRBJ1-1; a possible D gene is TRBD1 (5 bases). This CDR3 region has 13 residues. V was shortened by 3 bases and J by 11 bases, with 16 bases between the two germline ends. CDR1 is SGHAT, CDR2 FQNNGV, per germline. The CDR3 DNA reads as TGTGCCAGCAGCTTGTTTTATCGGGGGGAGGCTTTCTTT. Translation: CASSLFYRGEAFF. The full variable domain, completed using reference TRBV11-2 and TRBJ1-1, is EAGVAQSPRYKIIEKRQSVAFWCNPISGHATLYWYQQILGQGPKLLIQFQNNGVVDDSQLPKDRFSAERLKGVDSTLKIQPAKLEDSAVYLCASSLFYRGEAFFGQGTRLTVV.

The rearrangement uses TRBV7-9 and TRBJ1-4; TRBD1 is a possible D gene (6 bases). Germline CDR1 is SEHNR and CDR2 is FQNEAQ (reference sequence). V lost 1 base and J lost 2, with 14 bases in between. The CDR3 loop spans 17 amino acids. The CDR3 protein is CASSLDQGRVTNEKLFF. CDR3 nucleotides: TGTGCCAGCAGCTTAGACCAGGGGAGGGTGACTAATGAAAAACTGTTTTTT.

The chain has TRBV5-1 and TRBJ2-5, with D maybe TRBD2 (5 bases). CDR3 length equals 14 residues. The ends were cut back, 4 bases at V and 5 bases at J, with 15 bases in the middle. Looked up from germline, CDR1 is SGHRS and CDR2 is YFSETQ. This chain's CDR3 is CASSLFRGGETQYF. The CDR3 DNA sequence: TGCGCCAGCAGCCTGTTCCGGGGTGGGGAGACCCAGTACTTC.

The V gene is TRBV2, the J gene TRBJ1-1; D is unresolved. The CDR3 runs 11 residues. From germline, CDR1 is SNHLY and CDR2 FYNNEI. The V and J ends lost 9 bases and 1 base respectively, with 6 bases between them. For the CDR3, the DNA is TGTGCCAGGGCGGAGAACACTGAAGCTTTCTTT. Translation: CARAENTEAFF.

The V and J genes are TRBV7-9 and TRBJ1-6, with D uncertain. The length of the CDR3 is 14 residues. Germline V lookup: CDR1 SEHNR, CDR2 FQNEAQ (reference sequence). Trimming stripped 5 bases from V and 5 bases from J, with 10 bases between. This CDR3 reads CASSQSSDNSPLHF. In DNA form, the CDR3 reads TGTGCCAGCAGCCAGAGTAGCGATAATTCACCCCTCCACTTT.

The chain's CDR3 is CASSLSGPGELFF. In nucleotides, the CDR3 is TGTGCCAGCAGTTTAAGCGGCCCCGGGGAGCTGTTTTTT. The gene calls are TRBV12-3 or TRBV12-4 and TRBJ2-2; D perhaps matches TRBD2 (5 bases). V was clipped by 2 bases and J by 6 bases, with 7 bases between them. CDR3 length equals 13 residues.

This chain links TRBV10-3 with TRBJ1-2; 7 positions match TRBD1. Unmatched junction bases numbered 6, after V lost 4 bases and J lost 4 bases. CDR1 and CDR2 from the germline V gene are ENHRY and SYGVKD. The CDR3 is 14 amino acids. The CDR3 DNA reads as TGTGCCATCAGTGGGCAGGGGGGATCCTATGGCTACACCTTC. Residues: CAISGQGGSYGYTF.